Below, 26 T cell receptor beta chains from the same sample are listed, as sequenced in a study of cytomegalovirus exposure and HLA in healthy donors (dated by TCRdb to the late 2010s). Library preparation was by the immunoSEQ multiplex PCR assay. TCRdb retrieved this table from immuneACCESS and kept in-frame rearrangements only. Not all clones are present; in checked studies, unresolved V genes account for under half, and no reason is known for the remainder. The table for this sample lists about 120,000 clones; roughly 90% of them were counted only once. The ten most abundant clones make up around 6% of the sample. Material: PBMCs. These receptors all come from a woman between 18 and 29 years old in good health and CMV-seropositive.

This sequence joins TRBV7-9 and TRBJ1-3; D is undetermined. CDR1 is SEHNR and CDR2 is FQNEAQ in the germline V gene (reference sequence). This CDR3 is 13 amino acids long. The V and J ends lost 5 bases and 0 bases respectively, with 5 bases between them. Here the CDR3 reads CASSHSSGNTIYF. In nucleotides, the CDR3 is TGTGCCAGCAGCCATAGCTCTGGAAACACCATATATTTT.

This rearrangement joins TRBV6-7 to TRBJ2-7, with a weak D call TRBD1 (7 bases). TRBV6-7 is labeled an ORF, and its function is uncertain. The germline V and J ends were trimmed by 9 bases and 4 bases, with 22 bases remaining between them. This CDR3 has 15 amino acids. The CDR3 bases are TGTGCCAGGGTTCGGAGGGGGCGCAGGGTTTACGAGCAGTACTTC. This codes for CARVRRGRRVYEQYF.

This clone was recorded only once. The gene calls are TRBV28 and TRBJ1-1; D might be TRBD1 (5 bases). V was cut by 2 bases and J by 8 bases, with 12 bases left in between. From germline, CDR1 is MDHEN and CDR2 SYDVKM. The CDR3 spans 13 residues. CDR3 nucleotide sequence: TGTGCCAGCAGTTTAGGAGGGGCGATCGAAGCTTTCTTT. Encoded protein: CASSLGGAIEAFF.

The chain employs TRBV27 and TRBJ2-7; 9 positions match TRBD1. The CDR3 is 15 residues long. CDR1 and CDR2 (germline): MNHEY, SMNVEV (reference sequence). V dropped 3 bases and J dropped 2; count of bases not matched to a gene: 5. CDR3 protein: CASSLVTGGPYEQYF. CDR3 DNA sequence: TGTGCCAGCAGTTTGGTTACAGGGGGCCCCTACGAGCAGTACTTC.

The chain has TRBV28 and TRBJ1-1; 11 bases are shared with TRBD1. With V trimmed by 4 bases and J by 0 bases, 10 bases remained unmatched. The CDR3 covers 18 residues. Germline assignment: CDR1 MDHEN and CDR2 SYDVKM. This CDR3 reads CASSSPGQGGFMNTEAFF. The CDR3 DNA follows: TGTGCCAGCAGTTCCCCGGGACAGGGGGGATTCATGAACACTGAAGCTTTCTTT.

This sequence joins TRBV5-5 and TRBJ2-2; TRBD2 matches at 9 bases. The CDR3 contains 17 residues. V shed 6 bases and J 3 bases; nucleotides not matched to a gene: 12. The germline CDR1 and CDR2 sequences are SGHKS and YYEKEE (reference sequence). The CDR3 DNA follows: TGTGCCAGCAAACGGACTAGCGAGTGGAGCGACACCGGGGAGCTGTTTTTT. Translated: CASKRTSEWSDTGELFF.

V and J are TRBV19 and TRBJ1-1; 7 bases map to TRBD1. Per the germline V gene, CDR1 is LNHDA and CDR2 is SQIVND (reference sequence). This CDR3 contains 11 residues. Trimming at V came to 5 bases and at J to 10 bases, leaving 4 bases not matched to a gene. CDR3 loop: CASSATGVAFF. The CDR3 coding sequence is TGTGCCAGTAGTGCCACAGGGGTAGCTTTCTTT.

The V call is TRBV5-4, the J call TRBJ1-2; 8 nucleotides align to TRBD1. The CDR3 runs to 18 residues. CDR1 is SGHNT and CDR2 is YYREEE in the germline V gene (reference sequence). J gave up 1 base and V 4 bases, and 15 bases lay outside the gene matches. This CDR3 is CASSPQGKRTGSNYGYTF. The DNA for the CDR3 is TGTGCCAGCAGCCCACAAGGTAAAAGGACAGGGAGTAACTATGGCTACACCTTC.

J is TRBJ1-4 and V is TRBV10-3; 8 positions match TRBD1. The CDR3 runs to 14 residues. Germline values: CDR1 ENHRY, CDR2 SYGVKD. The ends lost 6 bases at V and 4 bases at J; junction bases unmatched: 4. The CDR3 loop is CAIRGGQDNEKLFF. The CDR3 DNA is TGTGCCATCAGGGGGGGACAGGATAATGAAAAACTGTTTTTT.

The rearrangement joins TRBV30 to TRBJ1-5, with 10 bases matching TRBD1. Per the germline V gene, CDR1 is GTSNPN and CDR2 is SVGIG (reference sequence). The ends lost 4 bases at V and 4 bases at J; junction bases unmatched: 7. CDR3 length: 15 residues. Here the CDR3 DNA reads TGTGCCTGGACCAGAAAGGGACAGGGGAATCAGCCCCAGCATTTT. Amino acids: CAWTRKGQGNQPQHF.

The V call is TRBV2, the J call TRBJ2-7; 11 bases align to TRBD1. CDR3 size: 14 residues. J lost 5 bases, V lost 3 bases, and 3 bases had no gene match. Germline CDR1 and CDR2: SNHLY and FYNNEI. CDR3 region: CASSEDRGLNEQYF. In nucleotides, the CDR3 is TGTGCCAGCAGTGAGGACAGGGGGCTGAACGAGCAGTACTTC.

The CDR3: CASSGSGTRLTGELFF. In DNA form, the CDR3 reads TGTGCCAGCAGCGGATCCGGGACACGCCTTACCGGGGAGCTGTTTTTT. The V and J genes are TRBV9 and TRBJ2-2, with TRBD1 as a possible D gene (6 bases). The length of the CDR3 is 16 residues. The ends were cut back, 3 bases at V and 5 bases at J, with 17 bases in the middle. The V gene's germline CDR1 is SGDLS and CDR2 YYNGEE.

The V gene is TRBV5-1, the J gene TRBJ2-3, with D tentatively TRBD2 (6 bases). Germline values: CDR1 SGHRS, CDR2 YFSETQ. The CDR3 is made up of 15 amino acids. Trimming cost V 6 bases and J 0 bases, with 14 bases left between them. CDR3 sequence reads: CASTSGGTSTDTQYF. CDR3 bases: TGCGCCAGCACCTCTGGGGGGACTAGCACAGATACGCAGTATTTT.

This clone was seen a single time. V and J are TRBV6-1 and TRBJ2-7, with 16 bases matching TRBD2. The CDR3 consists of 15 residues. The V segment lost 6 bases and the J segment 5 bases; nucleotides outside the gene matches: 4. Germline CDR1 MNHNS, CDR2 SASEGT. CDR3 sequence reads: CASRGGTSGRDEQYF. The CDR3 coding sequence is TGTGCCAGCAGGGGGGGGACTAGCGGGAGGGACGAGCAGTACTTC.

The genes are TRBV7-2 and TRBJ2-7; TRBD2 aligns across 8 bases. The CDR3 has 17 amino acids. The germline V gene encodes CDR1 SGHTA and CDR2 FQGNSA. J lost 2 bases, V lost 0 bases, and 9 bases had no gene match. The CDR3 DNA reads as TGTGCCAGCAGCTTAGCGCGTATCGGCGGGAGGACCTACGAGCAGTACTTC. This codes for CASSLARIGGRTYEQYF.

The CDR3 spells CASSLALAGSYNEQFF. CDR3 nucleotides: TGTGCCAGCAGCTTAGCGTTAGCGGGGTCCTACAATGAGCAGTTCTTC. The chain joins TRBV7-2 to TRBJ2-1; 8 nucleotides match TRBD2. Looked up from germline, CDR1 is SGHTA and CDR2 is FQGNSA. The CDR3 length is 16 residues. The V segment lost 0 bases and the J segment 1 base; nucleotides outside the gene matches: 2.

Here the CDR3 DNA reads TGTGCCAGCAGCTCGTCCGGGACAGGATCCTACAATGAGCAGTTCTTC. It encodes CASSSSGTGSYNEQFF. The chain joins TRBV5-4 to TRBJ2-1; TRBD1 matches at 8 bases. Germline CDR1 SGHNT, CDR2 YYREEE (reference sequence). The CDR3 has 16 amino acids. V shed 3 bases, J shed 1 base, and the junction held 6 bases outside the gene matches. The whole variable domain, filled in from reference TRBV5-4 and TRBJ2-1, reads ETGVTQSPTHLIKTRGQQVTLRCSSQSGHNTVSWYQQALGQGPQFIFQYYREEENGRGNFPPRFSGLQFPNYSSELNVNALELDDSALYLCASSSSGTGSYNEQFFGPGTRLTVL.

This CDR3 is CAWGGALAFADTQYF. The CDR3 nucleotides read TGTGCCTGGGGGGGGGCTCTAGCATTTGCAGATACGCAGTATTTT. The chain couples TRBV30 to TRBJ2-3, with D tentatively TRBD2 (7 bases). The CDR3 is made up of 15 amino acids. From germline, CDR1 is GTSNPN and CDR2 SVGIG (reference sequence). V was trimmed by 5 bases and J by 4 bases, leaving 19 bases between them.

The chain uses TRBV11-3 and TRBJ2-1; a possible D gene is TRBD1 (5 bases). V lost 5 bases and J lost 0, with 17 bases in between. Germline CDR1 reads SGHNT; CDR2 reads YENEEA. CDR3 length: 17 residues. The DNA for the CDR3 is TGTGCCAGCAGCGCGACAGTGGGGATGAGCTCCTACAATGAGCAGTTCTTC. Amino acid sequence: CASSATVGMSSYNEQFF.

V is TRBV19 and J is TRBJ2-3; D is possibly TRBD2 (5 bases). V gave up 6 bases and J gave up 3 bases, with 16 bases separating them. This CDR3 spans 15 amino acids. Per germline, CDR1 LNHDA and CDR2 SQIVND (reference sequence). CDR3 protein: CASSRGYGVTDTQYF. The CDR3 DNA is TGTGCCAGTAGCCGAGGGTATGGGGTTACAGATACGCAGTATTTT. Together with reference TRBV19 and TRBJ2-3, the CDR3 gives the full variable domain: DGGITQSPKYLFRKEGQNVTLSCEQNLNHDAMYWYRQDPGQGLRLIYYSQIVNDFQKGDIAEGYSVSREKKESFPLTVTSAQKNPTAFYLCASSRGYGVTDTQYFGPGTRLTVL.

V is TRBV12-5 and J is TRBJ2-1, with unresolved D. Trimming took off 2 bases at V and 6 bases at J, with 8 bases between the two ends. The V gene's germline CDR1 is LGHNT and CDR2 FRNRAP. This CDR3 has 13 amino acids. The chain's CDR3 is CASGLSAANEQFF. The CDR3 DNA reads TGTGCTAGTGGTTTGAGCGCCGCCAATGAGCAGTTCTTC.

This chain connects TRBV6-6 to TRBJ2-7, with D tentatively TRBD1 (5 bases). The germline gives CDR1 MNHNY, CDR2 SVGAGI (reference sequence). V was clipped by 2 bases and J by 2 bases, with 7 bases between them. This CDR3 has 13 residues. The CDR3 protein is CASSYPTAYEQYF. As DNA, the CDR3 is TGTGCCAGCAGTTACCCGACAGCCTACGAGCAGTACTTC.

The V and J genes are TRBV7-3 and TRBJ2-5; the D gene is possibly TRBD2 (5 bases). The CDR3 totals 14 residues. Deletions cut 3 bases from V and 0 bases from J, with 8 bases between. Germline V gene data show CDR1 as SGHTA and CDR2 as FQGTGA. Written as DNA, the CDR3 is TGTGCCAGCAGCTTCTACGGGGACCAAGAGACCCAGTACTTC. Its protein is CASSFYGDQETQYF.

This clone was found a few times. The chain combines TRBV2 with TRBJ2-4; 11 nucleotides align to TRBD2. V shed 5 bases, J shed 0 bases, and the junction held 15 bases outside the gene matches. Germline CDR1 and CDR2: SNHLY and FYNNEI. This CDR3 is built from 20 residues. This CDR3 reads CASSFPQTSGDPLAKNIQYF. The CDR3 region has the DNA TGTGCCAGCAGTTTCCCGCAGACTAGCGGGGACCCTCTAGCCAAAAACATTCAGTACTTC.

The V gene is TRBV5-4, the J gene TRBJ1-6; 10 bases are a match to TRBD1. The V gene's germline CDR1 is SGHNT and CDR2 YYREEE (reference sequence). V was pared by 0 bases and J by 9 bases, with 9 bases of the junction left unmatched. The CDR3 loop spans 17 amino acids. CDR3 in DNA: TGTGCCAGCAGCTTGGGAGGACAGGGGGTCGGTGGTTCACCCCTCCACTTT. Its translation is CASSLGGQGVGGSPLHF.

This clone was seen only once. The J gene is TRBJ2-2, the V gene TRBV7-6; possible D gene TRBD1, 6 bases. V was cut by 2 bases and J by 3 bases, with 7 bases left in between. The germline V gene has CDR1 SGHVS and CDR2 FNYEAQ. The CDR3 is made up of 14 amino acids. In DNA, the CDR3 is TGTGCCAGCAGCTTAAGGACAGACACCGGGGAGCTGTTTTTT. Amino acid sequence: CASSLRTDTGELFF.